This TCR beta chain was obtained from a study of OX40 agonist ivuxolimab in advanced cancers. Study-level background: The patients received agonistic anti-OX40 (CD134) antibody ivuxolimab.

The assay was immunoSEQ multiplex PCR, and TCRdb's table has in-frame clones only and misses some. This sample carries 30,000 to 40,000 clones, roughly 80% of them seen once, and the ten largest clones take 2.6%. Study-level results: Antigen specificity of clonally expanded peripheral T cells was not established. Nonresponders, in some cases, also had low normalized T-cell clonal expansion.

Germline V gene sequence: CDR1 MGHDK, CDR2 SYGVNS. The CDR3 extends over 16 amino acids. V dropped 2 bases and J dropped 0 bases, with 12 bases sitting between them. Only a few counts were recorded for this clone. Its antigen remains unknown. Sequences were derived from CD4+ or CD8+ T cells sorted from blood, sampled in a trial of the OX40 agonist ivuxolimab. This clonotype originated in an adult with an advanced solid tumor such as melanoma, head and neck, liver or kidney cancer. V usage is TRBV25-1 and J usage is TRBJ2-3, with D possibly TRBD2 on 5 matching bases. The CDR3 here is CASSEVSGYSTDTQYF. The CDR3 nucleotides are TGTGCCAGCAGTGAAGTGAGCGGATATAGCACAGATACGCAGTATTTT.